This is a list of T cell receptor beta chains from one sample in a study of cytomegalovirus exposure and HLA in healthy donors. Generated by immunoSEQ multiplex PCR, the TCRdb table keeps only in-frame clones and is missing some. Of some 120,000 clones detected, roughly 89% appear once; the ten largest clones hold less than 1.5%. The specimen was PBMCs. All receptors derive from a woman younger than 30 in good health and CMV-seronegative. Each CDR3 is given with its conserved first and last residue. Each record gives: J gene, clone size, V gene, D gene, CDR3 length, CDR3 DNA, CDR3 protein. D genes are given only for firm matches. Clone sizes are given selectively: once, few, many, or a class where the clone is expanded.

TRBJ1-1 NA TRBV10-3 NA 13 TGTGCCTCCCGTGGAGGAGAGAACACTGAAGCTTTCTTT CASRGGENTEAFF
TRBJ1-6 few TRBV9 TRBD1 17 TGTGCCAGCAGTCAGGGGACAGGGCAAAGTTATAATTCACCCCTCCACTTT CASSQGTGQSYNSPLHF
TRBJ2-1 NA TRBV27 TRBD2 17 TGTGCCAGCAGTTTACCCCGGCTAGCGGGAGGCAACAATGAGCAGTTCTTC CASSLPRLAGGNNEQFF
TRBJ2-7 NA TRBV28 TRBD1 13 TGTGCCAGCGCACAGGGGGGACACGAAGAGCAGTACTTC CASAQGGHEEQYF
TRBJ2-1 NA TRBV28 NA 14 TGTGCCAGCAGTTTCGGGAACCCTGGTGGTGAGCAGTTCTTC CASSFGNPGGEQFF
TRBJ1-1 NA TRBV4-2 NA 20 TGTGCCAGCAGCCAAGAAATGTATCGGGCGTTCGTCGGGATGAACACTGAAGCTTTCTTT CASSQEMYRAFVGMNTEAFF
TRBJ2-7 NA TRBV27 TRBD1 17 TGTGCCAGCAGTTTTTACGGGGTGGGACAGGGCACCTACGAGCAGTACTTC CASSFYGVGQGTYEQYF
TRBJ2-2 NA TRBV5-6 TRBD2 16 TGTGCCAGCAGCTCTTTGACTAGCTGGAACACCGGGGAGCTGTTTTTT CASSSLTSWNTGELFF
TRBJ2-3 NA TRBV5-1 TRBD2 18 TGCGCCAGCAGCTTCAAGCGGGAGGGCCTAGGCTTCACAGATACGCAGTATTTT CASSFKREGLGFTDTQYF
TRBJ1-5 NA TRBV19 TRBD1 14 TGTGCCAGTAGATTCTCGGGGACAGGTCAGCCCCAGCATTTT CASRFSGTGQPQHF
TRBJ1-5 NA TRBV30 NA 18 TGTGCCTGGAGTGTAGGGGCCAGGCGGAAGGCGGGCAATCAGCCCCAGCATTTT CAWSVGARRKAGNQPQHF
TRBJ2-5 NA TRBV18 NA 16 TGTGCCAGCTCACGGGGACAGGCCGGGGGGCAAGAGACCCAGTACTTC CASSRGQAGGQETQYF